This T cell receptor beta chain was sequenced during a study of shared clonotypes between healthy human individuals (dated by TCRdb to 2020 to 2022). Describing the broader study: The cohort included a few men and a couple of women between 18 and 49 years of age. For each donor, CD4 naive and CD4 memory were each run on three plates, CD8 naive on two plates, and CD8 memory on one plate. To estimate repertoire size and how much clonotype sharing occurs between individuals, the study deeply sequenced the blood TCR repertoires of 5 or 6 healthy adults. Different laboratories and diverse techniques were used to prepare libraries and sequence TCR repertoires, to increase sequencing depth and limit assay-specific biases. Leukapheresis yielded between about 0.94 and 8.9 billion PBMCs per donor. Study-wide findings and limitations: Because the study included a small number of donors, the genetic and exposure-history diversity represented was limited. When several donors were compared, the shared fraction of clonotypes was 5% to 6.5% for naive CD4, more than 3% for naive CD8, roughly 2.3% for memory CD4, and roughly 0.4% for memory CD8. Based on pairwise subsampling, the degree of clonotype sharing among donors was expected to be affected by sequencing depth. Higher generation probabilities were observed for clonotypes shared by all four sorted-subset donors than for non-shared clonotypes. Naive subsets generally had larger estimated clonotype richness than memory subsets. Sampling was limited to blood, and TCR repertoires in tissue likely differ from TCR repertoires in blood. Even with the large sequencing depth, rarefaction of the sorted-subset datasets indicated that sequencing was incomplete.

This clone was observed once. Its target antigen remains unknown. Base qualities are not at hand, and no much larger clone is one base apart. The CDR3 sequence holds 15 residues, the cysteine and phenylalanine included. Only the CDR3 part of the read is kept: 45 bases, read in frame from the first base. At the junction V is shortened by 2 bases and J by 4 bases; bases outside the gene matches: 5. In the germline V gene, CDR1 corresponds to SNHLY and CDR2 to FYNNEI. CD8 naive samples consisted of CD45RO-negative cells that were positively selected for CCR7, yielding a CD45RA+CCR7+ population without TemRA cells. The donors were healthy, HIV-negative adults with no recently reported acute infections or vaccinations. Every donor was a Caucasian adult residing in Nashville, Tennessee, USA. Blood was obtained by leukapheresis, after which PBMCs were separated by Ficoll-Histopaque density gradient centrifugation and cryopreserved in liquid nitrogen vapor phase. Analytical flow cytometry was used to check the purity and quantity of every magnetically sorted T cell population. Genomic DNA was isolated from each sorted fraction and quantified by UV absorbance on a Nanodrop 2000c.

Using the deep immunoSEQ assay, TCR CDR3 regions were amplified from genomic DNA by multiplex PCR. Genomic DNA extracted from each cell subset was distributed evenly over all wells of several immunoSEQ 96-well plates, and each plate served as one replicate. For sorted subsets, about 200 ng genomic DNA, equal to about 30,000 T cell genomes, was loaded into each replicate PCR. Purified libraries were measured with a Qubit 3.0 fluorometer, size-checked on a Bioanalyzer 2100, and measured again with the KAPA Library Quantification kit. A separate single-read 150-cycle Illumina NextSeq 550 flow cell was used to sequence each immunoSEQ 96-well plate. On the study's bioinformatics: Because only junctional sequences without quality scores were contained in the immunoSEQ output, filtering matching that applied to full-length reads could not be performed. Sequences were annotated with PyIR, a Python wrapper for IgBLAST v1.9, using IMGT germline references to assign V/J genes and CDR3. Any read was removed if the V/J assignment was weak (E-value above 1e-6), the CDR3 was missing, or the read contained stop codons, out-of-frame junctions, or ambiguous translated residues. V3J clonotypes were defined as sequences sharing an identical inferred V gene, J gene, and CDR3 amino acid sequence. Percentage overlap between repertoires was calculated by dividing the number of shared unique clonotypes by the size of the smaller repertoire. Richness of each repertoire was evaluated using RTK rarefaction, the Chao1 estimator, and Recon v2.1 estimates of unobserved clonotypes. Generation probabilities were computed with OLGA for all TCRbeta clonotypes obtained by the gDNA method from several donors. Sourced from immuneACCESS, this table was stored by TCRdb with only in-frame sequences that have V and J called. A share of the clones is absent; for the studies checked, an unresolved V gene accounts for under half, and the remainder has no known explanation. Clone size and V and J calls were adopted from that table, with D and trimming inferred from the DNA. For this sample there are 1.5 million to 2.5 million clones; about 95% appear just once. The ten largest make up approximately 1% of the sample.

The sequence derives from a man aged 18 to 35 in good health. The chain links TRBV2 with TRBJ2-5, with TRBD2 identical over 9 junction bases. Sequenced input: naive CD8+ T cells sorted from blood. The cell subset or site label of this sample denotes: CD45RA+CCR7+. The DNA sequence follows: TGTGCCAGCAGTGAACTAGCGGGATCCCCAGAGACCCAGTACTTC. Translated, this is CASSELAGSPETQYF.